This TCR beta chain is drawn from a study of somatic mutations in cytotoxic T cells in rheumatoid arthritis (dated by TCRdb to about 2017). In the study overall: Sorted V beta1+ cells also underwent TCRB sequencing, and some V beta antibody-stained T-cell populations were flow-sorted at nearly 100% purity on a FACSAria II or Sony SH800. To characterize clonality, the study used TCRB deep sequencing while asking whether somatic mutations are carried by expanded CD8+ T-cell clones in newly diagnosed, untreated rheumatoid arthritis. A total of some 62 rheumatoid arthritis patients and approximately 21 healthy controls underwent TCRB deep sequencing. Median age was essentially the same in the patient group and the control group. What the research found in general, with its limitations: Viral specificity could not be ruled out by absence from virus-specific databases, and the antigen targets of the expanded CD8+ clones remained unknown. In about an eighth of the roughly 60 patients the largest CD8+ clone exceeded 20% of CD8+ cells, and several identical CD8+ TCRB sequences were shared between blood and synovial fluid. CD8+ T-cell clonality did not differ significantly between rheumatoid arthritis patients and age-matched healthy controls. In patients, CD8+ clonality rose with age (Spearman r ≈ 0.49), which was not the case in healthy controls.

TCRB CDR3 sequencing used the immunoSEQ assay on genomic DNA. The authors processed their data as follows. Analyses were restricted to productive TCRB rearrangements. Clonality was expressed as a Shannon entropy-based productive clonality index, with each clone defined by a unique TCRB CDR3 sequence. The template counts of each clone relative to the total templates per sample were used to calculate repertoire overlap between two samples. V-gene usage from TCRB sequencing and V-gene usage measured by flow cytometry were correlated (Spearman r of roughly 0.56). Drawn from immuneACCESS, this table holds only the in-frame rearrangements with V and J called that TCRdb kept. Clones are partly lost; checked studies trace under half to an unresolved V gene and leave the rest unexplained. Clonal size and the V and J genes are those of that table, whereas D and trimming came from the DNA. The sample contains 12,000 or so clones, about 70% of them found a single time. The ten largest clones take up under 50% of the sample.

A single count supports this clone. This clone's antigen is unknown. Per-nucleotide qualities are absent, and no much larger clonotype sits a single base away. Buffy coats from approximately 22 blood donors served as healthy controls, a group that was over 45% female with a median age of 56 years (range about 21-75). Positive magnetic bead selection on an AutoMACS was used to isolate CD4+ and CD8+ cells, with flow cytometry used to check purity. Ficoll-Paque PLUS density gradient separation was used to isolate peripheral blood mononuclear cells. DNA was extracted from CD4-enriched, CD8-enriched or PBMC samples with Nucleospin Tissue or Tissue XS kits and quantified with a Qubit 2.0 fluorometer. This clonotype originated in a man aged 55 to 69 in good health. Sequencing input: CD8+ T cells sorted from blood.

The DNA sequence reads TGCGCCAGCAGTCAACCGGGACAGGGGGCGCGATTGGAGCAGTTCTTC. The encoded protein is CASSQPGQGARLEQFF. Rearrangement joined TRBV23-1 to TRBJ2-1, and TRBD1 matches 12 of the central bases. TRBV23-1 is given ORF status, its function remaining uncertain. For this chain, trimming is 2 bases at the V end and 10 bases at the J end, and the number of junction bases without a gene match is 9. Taken from cysteine to phenylalanine, the CDR3 has 16 residues. Just CDR3 DNA is preserved here, 48 bases in frame from base 1.